The text below deals with one T cell receptor (beta chain). Antigen: not known. Patients affected by ophthalmopathy presented a Clinical Activity Score of at least 3, a NOSPECS grade of at least 4, and disease duration below 3 months. This CDR3 contains 11 residues. Looked up from germline, CDR1 is MDHEN and CDR2 is SYDVKM. V lost 10 bases and J 2 bases, leaving 9 bases between the germline ends. The data are from a study of T cells in Graves' hyperthyroidism and ophthalmopathy. General study findings and limits: The model made its ophthalmopathy prediction, and onset followed a median approximately 7 months later. Clonotypes that were expanded in thyroid above 0.001 mostly appeared in blood too.

From RNA transcripts, TCR beta CDR3 regions were amplified. The HTBI set primed first-round TCR CDR3 RT-PCR. Via MiXCR, TCRdb re-called the multiplex PCR reads, giving one row per CDR3 protein. The sample has hundreds of thousands of distinct CDR3 sequences, under 25% seen once. This chain links TRBV28 with TRBJ2-7; D is ambiguous. The sequencing input was blood. This sequence was found in a young man with Graves' ophthalmopathy. In DNA form, the CDR3 reads TGTGCCACGAGTAAGGCCTACGAGCAGTACTTC. This translates into CATSKAYEQYF.